Listed below are T cell receptor beta chains from one sample, sequenced in a study of T cell responses to AZD1222 COVID-19 vaccine. This table comes from immunoSEQ multiplex PCR, and its TCRdb copy is limited to in-frame clones, with some not included. The sample totals under 150,000 clones. Sequenced input: peripheral blood. All receptors come from an adult in good health. Both conserved end residues are part of each CDR3. A D gene is named only where the DNA matches it firmly.

v_call	j_call	cdr3_length	d_call	cdr3_nt	cdr3_aa
TRBV18	TRBJ1-1	14	TRBD1	TGTGCCAGCTCAGCCACGGGACAGGGGACTGAAGCTTTCTTT	CASSATGQGTEAFF
TRBV19	TRBJ1-5	14	-	TGTGCCAGTTCCCGGGGGGGGATAAATCAGCCCCAGCATTTT	CASSRGGINQPQHF
TRBV27	TRBJ2-7	14	-	TGTGCCAGCAGTTTGGGCAGGTCTACCTACGAGCAGTACTTC	CASSLGRSTYEQYF
TRBV11-1	TRBJ2-1	16	TRBD2	TGTGCCAGCAGCCTCCGACTAGCGGGCGGCTACAATGAGCAGTTCTTC	CASSLRLAGGYNEQFF
TRBV6-2/TRBV6-3	TRBJ1-6	16	-	TGTGCCAGCAGCAGAGGTTCTGGGGGGGGCGCCTCACCCCTCCACTTT	CASSRGSGGGASPLHF
TRBV27	TRBJ2-7	13	-	TGTGCCAGCAGTTTATCATTAGACTACGAGCAGTACTTC	CASSLSLDYEQYF
TRBV19	TRBJ2-5	15	-	TGTGCCAGTAGTATCGGAACTAGTTCGTTTCAGACCCAGTACTTC	CASSIGTSSFQTQYF
TRBV11-3	TRBJ1-3	15	TRBD1	TGTGCCAGCAGTCTCGGACAGGTCTCTGGAAACACCATATATTTT	CASSLGQVSGNTIYF
TRBV28	TRBJ1-4	13	-	TGTGCCAGCAGTTTAGCAGGGAGGGAAAAACTGTTTTTT	CASSLAGREKLFF
TRBV28	TRBJ1-2	14	-	TGTGCCAGCAGTGGGGGACAACAAGTCTATGGCTACACCTTC	CASSGGQQVYGYTF
TRBV7-3	TRBJ1-5	16	-	TGTGCCAGCAGCTTAAAGAGTATGGGGTCCGGGCAGCCCCAGCATTTT	CASSLKSMGSGQPQHF
TRBV6-5	TRBJ1-2	14	-	TGTGCCAGCAGCCAGAGGGGCAGAGACTATGGCTACACCTTC	CASSQRGRDYGYTF
TRBV6-1	TRBJ1-2	16	TRBD1	TGTGCCAGCAGTGTAGGACAGGGGGCTCTTGTCTATGGCTACACCTTC	CASSVGQGALVYGYTF
TRBV7-9	TRBJ2-1	15	-	TGTGCCAGCAGCTTCGGCGGGGGCCGCTACAATGAGCAGTTCTTC	CASSFGGGRYNEQFF
TRBV30	TRBJ1-2	11	-	TGTGCCTGGAGCCACTTGGCTGGCTACACCTTC	CAWSHLAGYTF
TRBV2	TRBJ1-5	17	TRBD1	TGTGCCAGCAGTGTATTCGGGACAGTCAATAGCAATCAGCCCCAGCATTTT	CASSVFGTVNSNQPQHF
TRBV14	TRBJ2-2	16	-	TGTGCCAGCAGCCCCGTGGGGGGCATCGACACCGGGGAGCTGTTTTTT	CASSPVGGIDTGELFF
TRBV28	TRBJ1-5	13	-	TGTGCCAGCCACGGGAGACTTAATCAGCCCCAGCATTTT	CASHGRLNQPQHF
TRBV7-9	TRBJ1-2	12	-	TGTGCCAGCAGCTTAATCGGGGATGGCTACACCTTC	CASSLIGDGYTF
TRBV5-1	TRBJ2-5	16	-	TGCGCCAGCAGCTTGGTTCCGGCCGGGACCCAAGAGACCCAGTACTTC	CASSLVPAGTQETQYF
TRBV7-3	TRBJ2-3	16	TRBD2	TGTGCCAGCAGCCCCCGTCTCCGGGGGGGCACAGATACGCAGTATTTT	CASSPRLRGGTDTQYF
TRBV12-3/TRBV12-4	TRBJ2-1	13	-	TGTGCCAGCAGTTCCCTACAGGGTGGAGGGCAGTTCTTC	CASSSLQGGGQFF